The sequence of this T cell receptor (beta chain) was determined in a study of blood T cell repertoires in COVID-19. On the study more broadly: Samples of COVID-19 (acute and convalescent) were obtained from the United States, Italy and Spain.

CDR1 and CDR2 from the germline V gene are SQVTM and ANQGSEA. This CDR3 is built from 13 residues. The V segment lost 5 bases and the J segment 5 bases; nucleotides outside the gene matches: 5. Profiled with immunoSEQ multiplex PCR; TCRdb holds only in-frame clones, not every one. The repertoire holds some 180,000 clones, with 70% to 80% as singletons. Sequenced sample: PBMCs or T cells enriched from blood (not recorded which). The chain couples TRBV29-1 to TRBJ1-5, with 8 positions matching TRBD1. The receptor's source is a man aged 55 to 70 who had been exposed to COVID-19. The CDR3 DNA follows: TGCAGCGTTCGGACAGGGTTGGATCAGCCCCAGCATTTT. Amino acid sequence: CSVRTGLDQPQHF. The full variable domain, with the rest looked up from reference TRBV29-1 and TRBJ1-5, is SAVISQKPSRDICQRGTSLTIQCQVDSQVTMMFWYRQQPGQSLTLIATANQGSEATYESGFVIDKFPISRPNLTFSTLTVSNMSPEDSSIYLCSVRTGLDQPQHFGDGTRLSIL.